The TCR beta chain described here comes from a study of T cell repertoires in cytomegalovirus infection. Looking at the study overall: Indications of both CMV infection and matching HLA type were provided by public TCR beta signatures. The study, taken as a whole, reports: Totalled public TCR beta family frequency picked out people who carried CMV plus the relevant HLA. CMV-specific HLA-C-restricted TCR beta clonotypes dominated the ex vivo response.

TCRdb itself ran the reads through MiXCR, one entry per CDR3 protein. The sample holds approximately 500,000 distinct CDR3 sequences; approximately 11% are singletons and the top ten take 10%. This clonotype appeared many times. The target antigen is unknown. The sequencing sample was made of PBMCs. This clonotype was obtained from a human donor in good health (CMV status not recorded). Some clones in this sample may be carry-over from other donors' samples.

This CDR3 reads CASSLARDEKLFF. The DNA for the CDR3 is TGTGCCAGCAGCTTAGCACGGGATGAAAAACTGTTTTTT. The chain combines TRBV7-8 with TRBJ1-4; the D is unclear. This CDR3 has 13 residues. V was pared by 0 bases and J by 6 bases, with 5 bases between. Germline assignment: CDR1 SGHVS and CDR2 FQNEAQ.